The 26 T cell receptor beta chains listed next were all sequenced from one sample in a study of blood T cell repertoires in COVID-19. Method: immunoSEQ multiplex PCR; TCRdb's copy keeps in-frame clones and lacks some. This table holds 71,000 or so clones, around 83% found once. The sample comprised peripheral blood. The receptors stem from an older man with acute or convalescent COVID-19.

This CDR3 reads CSAGTGSNYGYTF. CDR3 in DNA: TGCAGCGCCGGGACAGGGAGCAACTATGGCTACACCTTC. This chain connects TRBV29-1 to TRBJ1-2; 9 positions match TRBD1. V trimming: 7 bases; J trimming: 2 bases; junction bases outside the gene matches: 5. CDR3 length: 13 amino acids. Germline V lookup: CDR1 SQVTM, CDR2 ANQGSEA.

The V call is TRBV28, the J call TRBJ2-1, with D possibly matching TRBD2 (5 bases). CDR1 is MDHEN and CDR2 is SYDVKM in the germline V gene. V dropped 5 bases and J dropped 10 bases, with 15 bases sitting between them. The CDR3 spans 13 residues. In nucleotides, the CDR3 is TGTGCCAGCAGTCATCCCCAGAGCGGCGAGCAGTTCTTC. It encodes CASSHPQSGEQFF.

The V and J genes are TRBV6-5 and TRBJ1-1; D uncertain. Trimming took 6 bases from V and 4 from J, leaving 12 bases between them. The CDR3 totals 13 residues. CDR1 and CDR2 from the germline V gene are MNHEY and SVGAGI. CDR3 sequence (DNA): TGTGCCAGCAGGTTCGGGTCTGGCACTGAAGCTTTCTTT. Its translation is CASRFGSGTEAFF.

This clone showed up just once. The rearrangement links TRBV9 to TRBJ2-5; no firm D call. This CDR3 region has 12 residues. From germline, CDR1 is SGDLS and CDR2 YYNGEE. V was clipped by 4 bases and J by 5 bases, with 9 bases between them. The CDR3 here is CASSFSEETQYF. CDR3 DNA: TGTGCCAGCAGCTTCTCGGAGGAGACCCAGTACTTC.

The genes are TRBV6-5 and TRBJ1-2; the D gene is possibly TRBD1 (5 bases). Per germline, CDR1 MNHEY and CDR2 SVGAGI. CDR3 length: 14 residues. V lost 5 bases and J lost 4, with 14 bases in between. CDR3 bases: TGTGCCAGCAGTCACAGGCCCCCACCCTATGGCTACACCTTC. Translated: CASSHRPPPYGYTF.

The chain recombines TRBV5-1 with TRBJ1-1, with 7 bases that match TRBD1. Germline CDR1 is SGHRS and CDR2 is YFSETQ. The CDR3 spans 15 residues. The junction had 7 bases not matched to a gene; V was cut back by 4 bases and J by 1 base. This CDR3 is CASSRGTAPNTEAFF. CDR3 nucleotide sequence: TGCGCCAGCAGCCGGGGGACAGCCCCGAACACTGAAGCTTTCTTT.

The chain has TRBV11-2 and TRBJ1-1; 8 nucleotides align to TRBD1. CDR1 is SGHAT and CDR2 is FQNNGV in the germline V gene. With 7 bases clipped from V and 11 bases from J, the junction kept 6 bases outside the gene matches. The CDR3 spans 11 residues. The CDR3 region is CASTATGVAFF. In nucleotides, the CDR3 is TGTGCCAGCACCGCGACAGGGGTGGCTTTCTTT.

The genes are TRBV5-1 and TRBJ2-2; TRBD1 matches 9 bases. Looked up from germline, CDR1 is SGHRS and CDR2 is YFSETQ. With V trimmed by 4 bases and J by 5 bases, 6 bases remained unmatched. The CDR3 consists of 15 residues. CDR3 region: CASSPGTGNTGELFF. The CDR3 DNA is TGCGCCAGCAGCCCCGGGACAGGGAATACCGGGGAGCTGTTTTTT.

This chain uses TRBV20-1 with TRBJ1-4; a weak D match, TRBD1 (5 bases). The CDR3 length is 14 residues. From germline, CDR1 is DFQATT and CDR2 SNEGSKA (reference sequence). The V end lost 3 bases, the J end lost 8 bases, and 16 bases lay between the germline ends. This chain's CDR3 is CSASPLGAEEKLFF. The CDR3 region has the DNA TGCAGTGCTAGTCCCCTAGGGGCTGAGGAAAAACTGTTTTTT.

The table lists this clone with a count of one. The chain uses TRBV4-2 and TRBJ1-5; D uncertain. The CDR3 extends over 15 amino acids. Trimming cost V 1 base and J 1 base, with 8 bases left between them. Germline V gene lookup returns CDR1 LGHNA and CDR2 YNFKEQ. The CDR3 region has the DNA TGTGCCAGCAGCCAAGCCGGCAGGAGCAATCAGCCCCAGCATTTT. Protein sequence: CASSQAGRSNQPQHF.

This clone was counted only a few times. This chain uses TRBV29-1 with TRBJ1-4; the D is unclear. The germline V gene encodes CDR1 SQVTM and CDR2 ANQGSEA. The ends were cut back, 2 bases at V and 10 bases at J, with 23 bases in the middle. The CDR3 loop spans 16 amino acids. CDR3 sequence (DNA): TGCAGCGTTGAAATCGAGAGGGTTTGGGGAATTGTAAAACTGTTTTTT. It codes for CSVEIERVWGIVKLFF.

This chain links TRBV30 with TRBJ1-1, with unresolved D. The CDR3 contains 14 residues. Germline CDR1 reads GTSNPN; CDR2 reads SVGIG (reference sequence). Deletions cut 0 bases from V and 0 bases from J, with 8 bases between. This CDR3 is CAWSVGRLNTEAFF. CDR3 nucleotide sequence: TGTGCCTGGAGTGTCGGCAGGCTGAACACTGAAGCTTTCTTT.

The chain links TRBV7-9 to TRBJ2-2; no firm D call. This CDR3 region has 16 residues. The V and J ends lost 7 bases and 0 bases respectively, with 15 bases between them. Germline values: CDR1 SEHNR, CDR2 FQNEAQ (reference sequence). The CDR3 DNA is TGTGCCAGCAACGTTGTGGAGAAAGCGAACACCGGGGAGCTGTTTTTT. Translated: CASNVVEKANTGELFF.

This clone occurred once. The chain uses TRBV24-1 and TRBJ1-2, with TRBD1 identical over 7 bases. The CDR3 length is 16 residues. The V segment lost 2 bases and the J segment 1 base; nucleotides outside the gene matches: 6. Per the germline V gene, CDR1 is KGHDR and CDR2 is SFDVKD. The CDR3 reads CATSDSGTAFNYGYTF. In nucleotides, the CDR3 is TGTGCCACCAGTGATTCGGGGACAGCCTTTAACTATGGCTACACCTTC.

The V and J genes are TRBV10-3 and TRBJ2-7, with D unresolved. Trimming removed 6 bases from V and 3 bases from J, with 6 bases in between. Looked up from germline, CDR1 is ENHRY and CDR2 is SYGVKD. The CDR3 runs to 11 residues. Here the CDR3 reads CAISPNYEQYF. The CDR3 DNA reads TGTGCCATCAGCCCCAACTACGAGCAGTACTTC.

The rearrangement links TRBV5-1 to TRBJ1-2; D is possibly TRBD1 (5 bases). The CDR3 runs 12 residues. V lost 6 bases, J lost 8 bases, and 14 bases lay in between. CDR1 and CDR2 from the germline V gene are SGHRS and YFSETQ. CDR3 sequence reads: CASTGTSGGYTF. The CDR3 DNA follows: TGCGCCAGCACCGGGACTTCTGGCGGCTACACCTTC.

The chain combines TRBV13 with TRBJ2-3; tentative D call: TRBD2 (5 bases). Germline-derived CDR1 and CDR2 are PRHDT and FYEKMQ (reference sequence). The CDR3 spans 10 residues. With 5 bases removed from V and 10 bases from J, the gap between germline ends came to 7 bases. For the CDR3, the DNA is TGTGCCAGCAGCCACGGGGCGCAGTATTTT. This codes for CASSHGAQYF.

This CDR3 is CASSMLLAGTYNEQFF. CDR3 in DNA: TGTGCCAGTAGTATGTTACTAGCGGGAACCTACAATGAGCAGTTCTTC. The rearrangement uses TRBV19 and TRBJ2-1; TRBD2 agrees at 10 bases. The CDR3 runs to 16 residues. Unmatched junction bases numbered 4, after V lost 3 bases and J lost 2 bases. Germline V gene sequence: CDR1 LNHDA, CDR2 SQIVND (reference sequence). The full variable domain, rest sourced from reference TRBV19 and TRBJ2-1, is DGGITQSPKYLFRKEGQNVTLSCEQNLNHDAMYWYRQDPGQGLRLIYYSQIVNDFQKGDIAEGYSVSREKKESFPLTVTSAQKNPTAFYLCASSMLLAGTYNEQFFGPGTRLTVL.

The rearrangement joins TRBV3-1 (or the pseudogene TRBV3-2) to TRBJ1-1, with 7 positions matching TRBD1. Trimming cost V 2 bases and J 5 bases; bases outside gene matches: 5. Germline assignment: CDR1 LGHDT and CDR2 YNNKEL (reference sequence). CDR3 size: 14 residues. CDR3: CASSQTNRGTEAFF. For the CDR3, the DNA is TGTGCCAGCAGCCAAACCAACAGGGGAACTGAAGCTTTCTTT.

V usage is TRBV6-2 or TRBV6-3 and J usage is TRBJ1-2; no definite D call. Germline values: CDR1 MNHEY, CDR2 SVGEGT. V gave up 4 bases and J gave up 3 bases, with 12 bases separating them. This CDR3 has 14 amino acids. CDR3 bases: TGTGCCAGCAGTTTCCGCAGATTCTACTATGGCTACACCTTC. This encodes CASSFRRFYYGYTF.

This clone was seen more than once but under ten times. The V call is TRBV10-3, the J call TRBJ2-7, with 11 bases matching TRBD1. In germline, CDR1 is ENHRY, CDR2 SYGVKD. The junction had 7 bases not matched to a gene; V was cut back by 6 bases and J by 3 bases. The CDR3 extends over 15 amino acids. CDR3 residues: CAISKKGQGGYEQYF. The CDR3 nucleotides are TGTGCCATCAGCAAGAAGGGACAGGGGGGCTACGAGCAGTACTTC.

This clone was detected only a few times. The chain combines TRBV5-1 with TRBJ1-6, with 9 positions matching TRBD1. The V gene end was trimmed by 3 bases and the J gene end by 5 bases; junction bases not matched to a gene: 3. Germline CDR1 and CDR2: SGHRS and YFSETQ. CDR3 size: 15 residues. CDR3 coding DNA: TGCGCCAGCAGCTACAGGGGGCAGGATAATTCACCCCTCCACTTT. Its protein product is CASSYRGQDNSPLHF. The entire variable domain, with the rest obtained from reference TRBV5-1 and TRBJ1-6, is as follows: KAGVTQTPRYLIKTRGQQVTLSCSPISGHRSVSWYQQTPGQGLQFLFEYFSETQRNKGNFPGRFSGRQFSNSRSEMNVSTLELGDSALYLCASSYRGQDNSPLHFGNGTRLTVT.

The CDR3 DNA follows: TGCGCCAGCAGCTCCGGACTAGCGGGTCTCTCCTACGAGCAGTACTTC. Amino acids: CASSSGLAGLSYEQYF. The chain links TRBV5-1 to TRBJ2-7; 11 bases fit TRBD2. CDR3 length equals 16 residues. The junction had 5 bases not matched to a gene; V was cut back by 3 bases and J by 0 bases. Germline CDR1 is SGHRS and CDR2 is YFSETQ.

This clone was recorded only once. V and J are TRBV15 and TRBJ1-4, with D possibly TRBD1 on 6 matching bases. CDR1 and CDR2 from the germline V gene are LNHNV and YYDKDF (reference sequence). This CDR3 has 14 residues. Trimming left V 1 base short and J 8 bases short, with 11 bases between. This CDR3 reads CATSRVVGHEKLFF. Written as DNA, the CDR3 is TGTGCCACCAGCAGAGTAGTGGGACACGAAAAACTGTTTTTT.

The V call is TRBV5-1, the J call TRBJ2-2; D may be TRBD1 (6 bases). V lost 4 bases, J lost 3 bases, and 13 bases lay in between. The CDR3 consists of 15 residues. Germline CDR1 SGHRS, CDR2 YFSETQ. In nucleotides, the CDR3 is TGCGCCAGCAGCCAGATACAGGGTGACACCGGGGAGCTGTTTTTT. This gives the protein CASSQIQGDTGELFF. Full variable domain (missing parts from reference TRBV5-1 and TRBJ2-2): KAGVTQTPRYLIKTRGQQVTLSCSPISGHRSVSWYQQTPGQGLQFLFEYFSETQRNKGNFPGRFSGRQFSNSRSEMNVSTLELGDSALYLCASSQIQGDTGELFFGEGSRLTVL.

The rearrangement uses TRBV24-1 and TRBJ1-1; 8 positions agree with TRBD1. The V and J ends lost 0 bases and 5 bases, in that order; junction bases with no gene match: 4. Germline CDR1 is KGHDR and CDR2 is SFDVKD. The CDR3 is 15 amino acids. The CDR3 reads CATSDLQGAGTEAFF. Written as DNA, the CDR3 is TGTGCCACCAGTGATTTGCAGGGGGCAGGGACTGAAGCTTTCTTT.